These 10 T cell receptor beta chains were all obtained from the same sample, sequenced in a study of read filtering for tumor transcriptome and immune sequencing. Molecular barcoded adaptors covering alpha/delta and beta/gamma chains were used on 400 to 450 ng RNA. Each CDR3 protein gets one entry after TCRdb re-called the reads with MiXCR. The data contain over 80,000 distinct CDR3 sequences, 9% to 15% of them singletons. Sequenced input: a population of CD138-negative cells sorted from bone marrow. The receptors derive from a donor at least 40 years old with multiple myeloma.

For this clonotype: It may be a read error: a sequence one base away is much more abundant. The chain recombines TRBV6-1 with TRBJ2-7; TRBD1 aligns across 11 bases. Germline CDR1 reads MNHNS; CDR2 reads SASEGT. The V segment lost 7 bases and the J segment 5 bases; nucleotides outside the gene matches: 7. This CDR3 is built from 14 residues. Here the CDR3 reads CASILGQGANEQYF. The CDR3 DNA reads TGTGCCAGCATCCTTGGACAGGGGGCGAACGAGCAGTACTTC.

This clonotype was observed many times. This chain's CDR3 is CASSSVGGATEAFF. DNA for the CDR3: TGTGCCAGCAGTTCGGTTGGGGGGGCCACTGAAGCTTTCTTT. The rearrangement links TRBV6-6 to TRBJ1-1; the D gene is possibly TRBD1 (6 bases). With 4 bases removed from V and 4 bases from J, the gap between germline ends came to 13 bases. The CDR3 is 14 residues long. Germline V gene sequence: CDR1 MNHNY, CDR2 SVGAGI (reference sequence).

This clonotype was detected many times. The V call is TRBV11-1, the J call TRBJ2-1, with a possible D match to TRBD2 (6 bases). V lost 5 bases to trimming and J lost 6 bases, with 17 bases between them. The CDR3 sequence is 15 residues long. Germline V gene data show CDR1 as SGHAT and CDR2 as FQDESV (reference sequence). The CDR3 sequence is CASSVREYWPNEQFF. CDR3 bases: TGTGCCAGCAGCGTCCGGGAGTATTGGCCCAATGAGCAGTTCTTC.

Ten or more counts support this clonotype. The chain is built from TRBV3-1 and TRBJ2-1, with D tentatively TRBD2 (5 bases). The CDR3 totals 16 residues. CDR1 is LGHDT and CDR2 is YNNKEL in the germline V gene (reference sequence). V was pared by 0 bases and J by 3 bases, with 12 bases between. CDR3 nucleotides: TGTGCCAGCAGCCAAGAAAGTGGGAGTGGCTACAATGAGCAGTTCTTC. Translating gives CASSQESGSGYNEQFF.

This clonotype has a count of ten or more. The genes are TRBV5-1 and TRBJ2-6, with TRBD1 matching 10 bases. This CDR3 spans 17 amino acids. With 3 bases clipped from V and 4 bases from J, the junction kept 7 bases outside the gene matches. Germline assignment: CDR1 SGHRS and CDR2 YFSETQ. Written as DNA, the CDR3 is TGCGCCAGCAGCTCACCGGGACAGGGGATAGGGGCCAACGTCCTGACTTTC. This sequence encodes CASSSPGQGIGANVLTF.

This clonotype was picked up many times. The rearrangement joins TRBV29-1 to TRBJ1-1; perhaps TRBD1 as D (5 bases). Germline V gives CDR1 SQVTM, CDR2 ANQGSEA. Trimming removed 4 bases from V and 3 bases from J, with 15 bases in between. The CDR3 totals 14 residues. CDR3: CSVGVRGSYTEAFF. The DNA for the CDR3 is TGCAGCGTTGGGGTGCGGGGGTCCTACACTGAAGCTTTCTTT. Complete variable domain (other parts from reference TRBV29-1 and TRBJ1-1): SAVISQKPSRDICQRGTSLTIQCQVDSQVTMMFWYRQQPGQSLTLIATANQGSEATYESGFVIDKFPISRPNLTFSTLTVSNMSPEDSSIYLCSVGVRGSYTEAFFGQGTRLTVV.

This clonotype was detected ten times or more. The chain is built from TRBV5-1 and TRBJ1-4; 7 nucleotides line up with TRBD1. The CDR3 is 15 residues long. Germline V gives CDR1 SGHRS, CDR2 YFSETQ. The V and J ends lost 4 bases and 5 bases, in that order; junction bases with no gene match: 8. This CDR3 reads CASSPRTGSNEKLFF. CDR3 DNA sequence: TGCGCCAGCAGCCCCCGGACAGGCTCCAATGAAAAACTGTTTTTT.

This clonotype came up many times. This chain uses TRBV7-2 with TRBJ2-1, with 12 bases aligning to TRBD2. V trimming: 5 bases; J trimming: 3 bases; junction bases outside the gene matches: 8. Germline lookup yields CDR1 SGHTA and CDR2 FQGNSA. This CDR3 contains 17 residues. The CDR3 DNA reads TGTGCCAGCAGCCCCCCCGGACTAGCGGGAATCTACAATGAGCAGTTCTTC. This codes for CASSPPGLAGIYNEQFF.

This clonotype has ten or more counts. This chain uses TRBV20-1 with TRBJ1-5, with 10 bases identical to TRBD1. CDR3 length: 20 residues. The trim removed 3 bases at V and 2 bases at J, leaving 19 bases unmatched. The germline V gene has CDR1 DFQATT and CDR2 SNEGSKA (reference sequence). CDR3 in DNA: TGCAGTGCTAGCCTACCCCACGGGACAGGGGTGGGTTATGGCAATCAGCCCCAGCATTTT. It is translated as CSASLPHGTGVGYGNQPQHF.

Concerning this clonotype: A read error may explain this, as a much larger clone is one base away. CDR3 residues: CASRDEQNF. Written as DNA, the CDR3 is TGTGCCAGCAGGGACGAGCAGAACTTC. The rearrangement joins TRBV7-3 to TRBJ2-7; no firm D call. The germline V gene encodes CDR1 SGHTA and CDR2 FQGTGA. This CDR3 spans 9 amino acids.